The clone carrying this TCR beta chain has just a few counts. This sample is part of a study of T cells after yellow fever vaccination. This CDR3 is 15 amino acids long. From germline, CDR1 is LNHNV and CDR2 YYDKDF (reference sequence). With 1 base clipped from V and 6 bases from J, the junction kept 7 bases outside the gene matches. Each CDR3 protein gets one entry after TCRdb re-called the 5' RACE reads with MiXCR. The data hold 250,000 or so distinct CDR3 sequences, with more than 3.5% observed a single time. The chain carries TRBV15 and TRBJ2-3, with TRBD2 identical over 7 bases. This clonotype was obtained from a man in his late teens or twenties who received the YFV17D yellow fever vaccine. The sample consisted of PBMCs, taken 15 days after the yellow fever booster vaccination. CDR3 amino acids: CATSRAGEGSDTQYF. In DNA form, the CDR3 reads TGTGCCACCAGCAGAGCGGGGGAGGGGAGTGATACGCAGTATTTT.